This T cell receptor (beta chain) was captured in a study of regulatory T cells in long-lasting Graves disease. Study observations and caveats: TRBV28 was favored in persistent disease, as were TRBJ1-2 and TRBJ2-5. Owing to a sample size that was small, accuracy may have been reduced.

Per the germline V gene, CDR1 is MDHEN and CDR2 is SYDVKM. Between the trimmed V and J ends, which lost 7 bases and 6 bases, there was a span of 18 bases. This CDR3 region has 14 residues. Time point here: persistent/refractory GD, antithyroid drugs over 5 years with positive TRAb. Researchers made the TCR library from RNA that was extracted from PBMCs. To make TCR beta libraries, researchers used iRepertoire HTBI primers and Arm-PCR of CDR3 regions. Per the study methods: Sample data revealed fewer than 70 TRBV and 12 to 15 TRBJ segments. TCRdb fed the multiplex PCR reads into MiXCR, producing one record per CDR3 protein. In this record, the V and J calls reflect TCRdb's handling and not the investigators' own analysis. In the table there are some 280,000 distinct CDR3 sequences, approximately 20% of which are singletons. In regard to this clonotype: Its antigen is as yet unknown. A much larger clonotype is one base distant, so this may be a read error.

J is TRBJ1-2 and V is TRBV28; D possibly corresponds to TRBD1 (6 bases). The sequence was obtained from a female donor with Graves disease. This sample comprised peripheral blood mononuclear cells (PBMCs), obtained when the disease was refractory, from a patient treated with antithyroid drugs. This CDR3 is CASNRDGGLDGYTF. The CDR3 DNA is TGTGCCAGCAACCGAGACGGGGGGCTGGATGGCTACACCTTC.